This TCR beta chain is from a study of T cell responses to AZD1222 COVID-19 vaccine. Study findings and constraints: Close to half of all spike-specific TCRs reportedly target regions of the variants that are unmutated. Among AZD1222 vaccinees, only 5 to 7 were seropositive at baseline.

With respect to this clone: Its specificity is not known.

In germline, CDR1 is MDHEN, CDR2 SYDVKM. V was clipped by 1 base and J by 7 bases, with 13 bases between them. The CDR3 spans 14 residues. Second doses at about 4 or about 12 weeks were pooled. Sequencing was performed with immunoSEQ multiplex PCR; in TCRdb, only in-frame clones are kept and a portion is missing. Found here are about 140,000 clones, roughly 92% of them singletons; the top ten hold 1% to 1.5%. This TCR derives from an adult who received the AZD1222 COVID-19 vaccine. Specimen: peripheral blood, collected 28 days after the second AZD1222 dose. The chain combines TRBV28 with TRBJ1-1; D unclear. CDR3 protein: CASSLSLFSGEAFF. In DNA form, the CDR3 reads TGTGCCAGCAGTTTATCCCTGTTTAGCGGTGAAGCTTTCTTT. The variable domain in full, completed from reference TRBV28 and TRBJ1-1, reads DVKVTQSSRYLVKRTGEKVFLECVQDMDHENMFWYRQDPGLGLRLIYFSYDVKMKEKGDIPEGYSVSREKKERFSLILESASTNQTSMYLCASSLSLFSGEAFFGQGTRLTVV.